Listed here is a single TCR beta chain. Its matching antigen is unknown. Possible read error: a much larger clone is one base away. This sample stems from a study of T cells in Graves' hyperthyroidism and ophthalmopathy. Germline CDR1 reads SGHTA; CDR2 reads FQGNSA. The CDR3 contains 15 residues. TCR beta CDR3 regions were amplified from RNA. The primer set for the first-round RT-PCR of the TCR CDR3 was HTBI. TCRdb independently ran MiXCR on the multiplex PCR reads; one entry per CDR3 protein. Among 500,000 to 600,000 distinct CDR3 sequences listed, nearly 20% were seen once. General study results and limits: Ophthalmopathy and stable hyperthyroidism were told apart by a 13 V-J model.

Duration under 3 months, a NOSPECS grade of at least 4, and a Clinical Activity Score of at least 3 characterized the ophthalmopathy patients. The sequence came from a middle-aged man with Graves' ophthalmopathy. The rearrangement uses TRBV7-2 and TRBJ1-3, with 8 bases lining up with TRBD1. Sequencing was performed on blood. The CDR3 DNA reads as TGTGCCGGCAGCTTGGACAGGGTGATTGTTGACACCATATATTTT. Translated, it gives CAGSLDRVIVDTIYF.